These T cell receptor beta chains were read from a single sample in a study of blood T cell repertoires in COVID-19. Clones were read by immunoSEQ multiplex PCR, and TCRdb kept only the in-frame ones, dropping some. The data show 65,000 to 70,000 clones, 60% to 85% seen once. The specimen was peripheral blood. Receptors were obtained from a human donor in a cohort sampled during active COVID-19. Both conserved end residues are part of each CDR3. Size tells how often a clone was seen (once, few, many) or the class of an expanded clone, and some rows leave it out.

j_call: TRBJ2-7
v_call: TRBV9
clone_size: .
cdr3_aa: CASSVGLAGGLEQYF

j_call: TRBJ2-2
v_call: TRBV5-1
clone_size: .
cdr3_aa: CASSLREGGELFF

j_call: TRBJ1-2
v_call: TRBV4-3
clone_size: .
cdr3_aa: CASSQDNSRYFNYGYTF

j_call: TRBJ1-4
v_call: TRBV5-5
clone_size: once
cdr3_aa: CASSLAAGVIKGEKLFF

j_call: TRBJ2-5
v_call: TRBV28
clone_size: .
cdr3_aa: CASSSRETQYF

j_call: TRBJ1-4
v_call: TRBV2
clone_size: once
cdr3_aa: CASSELSGSSEKLFF

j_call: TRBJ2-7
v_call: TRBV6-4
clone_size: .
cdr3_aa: CASSDGTGTAIEQYF

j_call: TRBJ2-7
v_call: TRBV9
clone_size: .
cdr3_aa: CASSFWDSSYEQYF

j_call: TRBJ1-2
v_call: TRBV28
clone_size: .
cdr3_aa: CASNEAGEHYGYTF

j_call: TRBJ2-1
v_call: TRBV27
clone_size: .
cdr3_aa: CASSFPRDRGYNEQFF

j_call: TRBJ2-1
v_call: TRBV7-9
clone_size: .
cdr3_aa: CASTKAGGSYNEQFF

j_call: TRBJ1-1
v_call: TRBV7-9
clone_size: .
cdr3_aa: CASSFPGTNTEAFF